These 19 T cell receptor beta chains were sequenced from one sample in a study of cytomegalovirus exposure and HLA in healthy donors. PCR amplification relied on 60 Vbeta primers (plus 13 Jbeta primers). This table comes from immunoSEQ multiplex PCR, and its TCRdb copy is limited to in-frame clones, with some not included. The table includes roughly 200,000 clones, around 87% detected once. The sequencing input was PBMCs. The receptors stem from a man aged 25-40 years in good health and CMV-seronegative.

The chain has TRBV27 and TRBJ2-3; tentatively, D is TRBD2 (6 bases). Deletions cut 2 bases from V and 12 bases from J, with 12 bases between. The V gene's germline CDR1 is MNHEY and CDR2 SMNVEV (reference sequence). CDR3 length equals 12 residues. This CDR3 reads CASSLGGSDQYF. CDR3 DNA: TGTGCCAGCAGTTTAGGGGGGTCTGATCAGTATTTT.

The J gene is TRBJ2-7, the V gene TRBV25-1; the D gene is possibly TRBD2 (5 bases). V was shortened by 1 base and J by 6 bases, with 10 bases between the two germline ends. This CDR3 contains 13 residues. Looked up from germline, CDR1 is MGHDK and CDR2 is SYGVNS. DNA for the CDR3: TGTGCCAGCAGTGAATGGAATCGGGGCGAGCAGTACTTC. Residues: CASSEWNRGEQYF.

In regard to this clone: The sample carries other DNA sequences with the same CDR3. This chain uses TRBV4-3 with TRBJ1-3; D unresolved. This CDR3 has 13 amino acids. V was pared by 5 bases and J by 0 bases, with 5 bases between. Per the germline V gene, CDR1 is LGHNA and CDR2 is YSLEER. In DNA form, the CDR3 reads TGCGCCAGCAGCTTAAACTCTGGAAACACCATATATTTT. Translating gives CASSLNSGNTIYF.

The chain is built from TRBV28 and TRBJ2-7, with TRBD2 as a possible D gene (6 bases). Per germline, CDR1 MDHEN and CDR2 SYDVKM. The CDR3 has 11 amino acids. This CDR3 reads CTGGGSYEQYF. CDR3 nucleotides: TGTACCGGGGGTGGCTCCTACGAGCAGTACTTC.

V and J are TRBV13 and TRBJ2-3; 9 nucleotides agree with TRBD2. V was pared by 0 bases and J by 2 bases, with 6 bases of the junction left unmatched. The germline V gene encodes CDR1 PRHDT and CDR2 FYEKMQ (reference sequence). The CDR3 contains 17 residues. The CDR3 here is CASSLGWAGGATDTQYF. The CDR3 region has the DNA TGTGCCAGCAGCTTAGGCTGGGCGGGGGGGGCCACAGATACGCAGTATTTT.

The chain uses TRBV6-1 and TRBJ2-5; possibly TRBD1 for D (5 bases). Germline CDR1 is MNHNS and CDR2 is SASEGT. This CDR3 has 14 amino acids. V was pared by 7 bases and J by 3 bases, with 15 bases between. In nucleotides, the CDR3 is TGTGCCAGCACCCGAGGCAGGGCTAAAGAGACCCAGTACTTC. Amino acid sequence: CASTRGRAKETQYF.

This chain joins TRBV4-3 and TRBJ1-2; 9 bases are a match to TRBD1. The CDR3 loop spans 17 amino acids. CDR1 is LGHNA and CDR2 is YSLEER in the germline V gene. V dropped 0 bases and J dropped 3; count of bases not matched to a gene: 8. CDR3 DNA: TGCGCCAGCAGCCAAGAGAGGACAGGGGATAGGGACTATGGCTACACCTTC. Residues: CASSQERTGDRDYGYTF.

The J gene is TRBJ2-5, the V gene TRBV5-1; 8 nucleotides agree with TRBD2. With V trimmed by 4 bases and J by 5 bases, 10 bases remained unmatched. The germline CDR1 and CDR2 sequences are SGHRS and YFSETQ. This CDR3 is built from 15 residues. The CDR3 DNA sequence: TGCGCCAGCAGCGTCGGGACTAGTGGCTTGGAGACCCAGTACTTC. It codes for CASSVGTSGLETQYF.

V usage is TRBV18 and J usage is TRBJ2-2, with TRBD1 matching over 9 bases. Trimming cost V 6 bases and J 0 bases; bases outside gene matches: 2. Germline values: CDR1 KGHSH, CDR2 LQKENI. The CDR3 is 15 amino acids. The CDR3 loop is CASSRQGANTGELFF. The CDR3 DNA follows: TGTGCCAGCTCGAGACAGGGGGCGAACACCGGGGAGCTGTTTTTT.

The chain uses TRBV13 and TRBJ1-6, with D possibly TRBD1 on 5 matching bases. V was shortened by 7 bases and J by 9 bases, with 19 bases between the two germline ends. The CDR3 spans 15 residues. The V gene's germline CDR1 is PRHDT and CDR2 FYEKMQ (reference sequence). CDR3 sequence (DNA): TGTGCCAGCATGGCGGAAGGGGCCGTAGGTTCACCCCTCCACTTT. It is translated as CASMAEGAVGSPLHF.

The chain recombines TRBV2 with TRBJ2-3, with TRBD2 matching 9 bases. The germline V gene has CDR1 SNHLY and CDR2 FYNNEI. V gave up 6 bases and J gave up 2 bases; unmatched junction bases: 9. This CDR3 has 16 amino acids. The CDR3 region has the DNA TGTGCCAGCAGATCCCGGGTAGCGGGGGCCACAGATACGCAGTATTTT. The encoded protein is CASRSRVAGATDTQYF.

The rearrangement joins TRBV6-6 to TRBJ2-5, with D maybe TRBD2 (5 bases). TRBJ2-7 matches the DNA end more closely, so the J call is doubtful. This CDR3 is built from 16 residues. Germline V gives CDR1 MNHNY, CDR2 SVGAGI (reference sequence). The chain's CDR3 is CASSYEGRAQPDEQYF. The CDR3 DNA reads TGTGCCAGCAGTTACGAGGGTCGGGCCCAACCGGACGAGCAGTACTTC.

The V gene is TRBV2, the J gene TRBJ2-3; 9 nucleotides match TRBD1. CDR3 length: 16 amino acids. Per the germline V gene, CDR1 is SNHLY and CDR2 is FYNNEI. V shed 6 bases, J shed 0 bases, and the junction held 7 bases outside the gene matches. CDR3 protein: CASRAYGQGSTDTQYF. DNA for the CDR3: TGTGCCAGCAGGGCATACGGACAGGGGAGCACAGATACGCAGTATTTT.

Written as DNA, the CDR3 is TGTGCCAGCAGCGTAGCTTCGGACAGGGCCTACGAGCAGTACTTC. Its protein product is CASSVASDRAYEQYF. J is TRBJ2-7 and V is TRBV9, with TRBD1 matching 8 bases. The CDR3 length is 15 residues. Germline V gene sequence: CDR1 SGDLS, CDR2 YYNGEE. The V segment lost 0 bases and the J segment 2 bases; nucleotides outside the gene matches: 4.

The CDR3 sequence: CASSLGTSDTQYF. Written as DNA, the CDR3 is TGTGCCAGCAGCTTAGGAACTAGCGATACGCAGTATTTT. The chain carries TRBV7-9 and TRBJ2-3, with D tentatively TRBD2 (6 bases). There are 13 residues in the CDR3. Germline V gives CDR1 SEHNR, CDR2 FQNEAQ (reference sequence). Trimming shortened V by 1 base and J by 6 bases, and 8 bases separated the two germline ends.

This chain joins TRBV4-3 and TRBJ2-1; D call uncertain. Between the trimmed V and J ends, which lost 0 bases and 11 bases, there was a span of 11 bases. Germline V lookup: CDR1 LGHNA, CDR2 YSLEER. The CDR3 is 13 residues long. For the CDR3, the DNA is TGCGCCAGCAGCCAAGATGGAGTTAGGAAGCAGTTCTTC. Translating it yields CASSQDGVRKQFF.

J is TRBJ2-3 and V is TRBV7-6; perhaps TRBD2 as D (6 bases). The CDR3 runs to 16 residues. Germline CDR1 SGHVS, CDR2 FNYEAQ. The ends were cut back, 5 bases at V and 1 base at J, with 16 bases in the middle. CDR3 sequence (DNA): TGTGCCAGCAGCGCAACACGTTCGGGGGGCACAGATACGCAGTATTTT. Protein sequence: CASSATRSGGTDTQYF.

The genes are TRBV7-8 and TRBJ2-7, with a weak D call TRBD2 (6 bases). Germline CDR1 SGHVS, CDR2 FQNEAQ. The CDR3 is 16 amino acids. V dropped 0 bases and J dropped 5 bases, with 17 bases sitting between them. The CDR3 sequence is CASSLALGRGFHEQYF. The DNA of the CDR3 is TGTGCCAGCAGCTTAGCGCTAGGGCGGGGATTCCACGAGCAGTACTTC.

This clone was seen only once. The CDR3 nucleotides are TGCGCCAGCAGCCAAGCATTGCGAGGACAGGGGTGGACTGAAGCTTTCTTT. Translating it yields CASSQALRGQGWTEAFF. This sequence joins TRBV4-1 and TRBJ1-1, with 9 bases aligning to TRBD1. CDR1 and CDR2 from the germline V gene are MGHRA and YSYEKL. V lost 1 base to trimming and J lost 5 bases; unmatched junction nucleotides: 11. CDR3 length equals 17 residues.